This T cell receptor (beta chain) was documented in a study of T cells in Graves' hyperthyroidism and ophthalmopathy. There are many counts of this clonotype. The V and J ends lost 2 bases and 3 bases respectively, with 10 bases between them. CDR1 is DFQATT and CDR2 is SNEGSKA in the germline V gene (reference sequence). The CDR3 spans 13 residues. The CDR3 regions of TCR beta were amplified from RNA transcripts. TCR CDR3 underwent first-round RT-PCR with the HTBI primer set. TCRdb analysed the multiplex PCR reads with MiXCR anew, one entry per CDR3 protein. The profile shows 350,000 to 450,000 distinct CDR3 sequences, about 15% of them singletons.

The receptor was isolated from a woman younger than 45 with Graves' hyperthyroidism that later progressed to Graves' ophthalmopathy. Sequenced input: blood. This chain links TRBV20-1 with TRBJ2-5, with D unresolved. As DNA, the CDR3 is TGCAGTGCTAGATCCGGCGTGGAAGAGACCCAGTACTTC. Protein: CSARSGVEETQYF.